This T cell receptor beta chain stems from a study of cytomegalovirus exposure and HLA in healthy donors. Looking at the study overall: Out of about 190 million T cells, an earlier analysis found roughly 100 million unique TCR beta sequences in total. Most genotyped donors, roughly 80% of 300 to 400, had Caucasian-associated genetic ancestry. Notes on the study in general: The dataset shows that most TCR sequences were rare, while some public TCRs occurred in many donors.

The PCR had 60 Vbeta and 13 Jbeta primers. In the original analysis: In a later analysis, some 10 million of 65 million to 90 million unique beta chains occurred in at least two donors. The protocol was immunoSEQ multiplex PCR, while the TCRdb copy is restricted to in-frame clones and leaves out a portion. For V, J and clone size, that table is used; D and trimming come from the DNA. This table holds 200,000 to 250,000 clones, 76% found once. V lost 5 bases and J lost 5; bases outside the gene matches: 5. Per the germline V gene, CDR1 is SGHTA and CDR2 is FQGTGA. CDR3 length equals 13 residues. Of note for this clone: The target antigen is unknown.

The TCR was taken from a man between 18 and 35 years old in good health and CMV-seronegative. The sequencing input was PBMCs. The rearrangement uses TRBV7-3 and TRBJ2-7; TRBD1 matches 8 bases. The CDR3 DNA is TGTGCCAGCAGCCAACAGGGGGGCAACGAGCAGTACTTC. Encoded protein: CASSQQGGNEQYF.